This passage covers 4 T cell receptor beta chains from one sample sequenced in a study of cytomegalovirus exposure and HLA in healthy donors (dated by TCRdb to 2017 to 2019). Receptor amplification or capture employed the immunoSEQ multiplex PCR assay. A mixture of 60 forward primers for TCR Vbeta segments and 13 reverse primers for TCR Jbeta segments was used in the multiplex PCR. The immuneACCESS repertoire file appears here via TCRdb, limited to in-frame rearrangements. These files lack a portion of the clones; in checked studies, under half of the deficit traces to unresolved V genes, and the cause of the others is not known. Present in this sample are over 45,000 clones, around 81% of which were seen just once. The ten largest clones take up approximately 2.3% of the sample. Sequencing was performed on PBMCs. These receptors were obtained from a boy younger than 18 in good health and CMV-seropositive.

The J gene is TRBJ1-2, the V gene TRBV18, with D perhaps matching TRBD1 (5 bases). The germline V gene encodes CDR1 KGHSH and CDR2 LQKENI. Trimming cost V 3 bases and J 6 bases, with 17 bases left between them. The CDR3 is made up of 15 amino acids. The DNA for the CDR3 is TGTGCCAGCTCACCCGGACGGGGGGGGGTCCATGGCTACACCTTC. It encodes CASSPGRGGVHGYTF.

The chain recombines TRBV7-6 with TRBJ2-5; 7 bases are a match to TRBD1. There are 16 residues in the CDR3. With V trimmed by 5 bases and J by 1 base, 10 bases remained unmatched. Germline CDR1 is SGHVS and CDR2 is FNYEAQ. CDR3 amino acids: CASSRGLRTLQETQYF. Here the CDR3 DNA reads TGTGCCAGCAGCAGGGGGCTTAGAACGCTCCAAGAGACCCAGTACTTC.

The chain has TRBV5-8 and TRBJ1-2, with TRBD1 as a possible D gene (5 bases). Per germline, CDR1 SGHTS and CDR2 YDEGEE. CDR3 length: 13 residues. Trimming removed 0 bases from V and 5 bases from J, with 8 bases in between. The CDR3 loop is CASSLARVYGYTF. CDR3 DNA: TGTGCCAGCAGCTTGGCCAGGGTTTATGGCTACACCTTC.

This clone was seen only a few times. The gene calls are TRBV5-1 and TRBJ2-5, with 9 bases matching TRBD2. The CDR3 totals 14 residues. Germline V gene sequence: CDR1 SGHRS, CDR2 YFSETQ. The J segment lost 4 bases and the V segment lost 4 bases, leaving 5 bases of the junction unmatched. The CDR3 bases are TGCGCCAGCAGCGAAGGGACTAGCCGAGAGACCCAGTACTTC. This codes for CASSEGTSRETQYF.